Listed below are T cell receptor beta chains from one sample, sequenced in a study of T-cell memory formation after mild COVID-19. One entry per CDR3 protein results from TCRdb running MiXCR on the 5' RACE reads. The sample yields roughly 190,000 distinct CDR3 sequences, about 10% seen once. The sequenced sample consisted of PBMCs or a T cell subset sorted from them (not recorded which). The receptors stem from a man aged 18 to 35 who had mild COVID-19 (a few samples of this study predate the infection). Cell type and time point are not known. The CDR3 runs from the conserved cysteine through the conserved F or W. The D gene is left open where the match is weak. Clone size, where shown, is once, few, many, or a class for clones that have expanded.

clone size: -; V gene: TRBV5-4; J gene: TRBJ2-7; D gene: TRBD1; CDR3 DNA: TGTGCCAACAGCCGGGACAGGGGGGCGTCCTCCTACGAGCAGTACTTC; CDR3 protein: CANSRDRGASSYEQYF
clone size: few; V gene: TRBV4-3; J gene: TRBJ2-7; D gene: -; CDR3 DNA: TGCGCCAGCAGCCAAGATTCCGGCACAGCCGTCGAGCAGTACTTC; CDR3 protein: CASSQDSGTAVEQYF
clone size: many; V gene: TRBV4-2; J gene: TRBJ2-7; D gene: TRBD1; CDR3 DNA: TGTGCCAGCAGCCAAAGGACAGGGGCTGTCACCTACGAGCAGTACTTC; CDR3 protein: CASSQRTGAVTYEQYF
clone size: -; V gene: TRBV5-1; J gene: TRBJ1-1; D gene: TRBD1; CDR3 DNA: TGCGCCAGCAGCTTGGTTGGGAGAGGGGGCGTCGCTTTCTTT; CDR3 protein: CASSLVGRGGVAFF
clone size: few; V gene: TRBV20-1; J gene: TRBJ2-4; D gene: -; CDR3 DNA: TGCAGTGCTAAGGCGGGATCTACCATTCAGTACTTC; CDR3 protein: CSAKAGSTIQYF
clone size: few; V gene: TRBV20-1; J gene: TRBJ2-5; D gene: TRBD1; CDR3 DNA: TGCAGTGCTACTCCGGGACAGGGACTTGAGACCCAGTACTTC; CDR3 protein: CSATPGQGLETQYF
clone size: -; V gene: TRBV5-1; J gene: TRBJ1-6; D gene: -; CDR3 DNA: TGCGCCAGCAGCTTGGATAGGGTGACTGATTCACCCCTCCACTTT; CDR3 protein: CASSLDRVTDSPLHF
clone size: -; V gene: TRBV5-1; J gene: TRBJ2-1; D gene: -; CDR3 DNA: TGCGCCAGCAGCTTGTCGGAGCTAGGAATTAATGAGCAGTTCTTC; CDR3 protein: CASSLSELGINEQFF
clone size: many; V gene: TRBV6-2/TRBV6-3; J gene: TRBJ2-2; D gene: -; CDR3 DNA: TGTGCCAGCAGTTACCCGACGGCCGGGGAGCTGTTTTTT; CDR3 protein: CASSYPTAGELFF
clone size: few; V gene: TRBV5-5; J gene: TRBJ2-7; D gene: TRBD1; CDR3 DNA: TGTGCCAGCAGCCCGGGGCCATCGACAGGGAACTACGAGCAGTACTTC; CDR3 protein: CASSPGPSTGNYEQYF
clone size: few; V gene: TRBV12-3/TRBV12-4; J gene: TRBJ1-1; D gene: TRBD1; CDR3 DNA: TGTGCCAGCAGCCCCGGGACAGGGGGCGTGGGGGGGGCTTTCTTT; CDR3 protein: CASSPGTGGVGGAFF
clone size: many; V gene: TRBV15; J gene: TRBJ2-2; D gene: TRBD2; CDR3 DNA: TGTGCCACCAGCAGAGTACGGGGGGGCGTCACCGGGGAGCTGTTTTTT; CDR3 protein: CATSRVRGGVTGELFF
clone size: many; V gene: TRBV4-2; J gene: TRBJ2-4; D gene: -; CDR3 DNA: TGTGCCAGCAGCCAAGGTTCCCAACTAGCCAAAAACATTCAGTACTTC; CDR3 protein: CASSQGSQLAKNIQYF
clone size: -; V gene: TRBV6-6; J gene: TRBJ2-7; D gene: -; CDR3 DNA: TGTGCCAGCACCCTGACAGAATCCTACGAGCAGTACTTC; CDR3 protein: CASTLTESYEQYF